This passage covers 27 T cell receptor beta chains from one sample sequenced in a study of beta chain features in type 1 diabetes. The study reverse transcribed the entire isolated RNA, so it sequenced expressed TCRB transcripts. Produced via immunoSEQ multiplex PCR; TCRdb's table is partial and in-frame only. The table lists 900,000 or so clones, roughly 15% of them singletons. Sequenced sample: naive CD4+ T cells from blood. The receptors stem from a woman under 30 in good health.

This clone turned up a few times. The V call is TRBV9, the J call TRBJ2-1; D is ambiguous. The CDR3 covers 14 residues. The germline V gene has CDR1 SGDLS and CDR2 YYNGEE. Trimming removed 0 bases at V and 5 bases at J, with 9 bases between. This CDR3 reads CASSVGTADNEQFF. The CDR3 DNA reads TGTGCCAGCAGCGTAGGGACGGCAGACAATGAGCAGTTCTTC.

The chain employs TRBV6-6 and TRBJ2-1, with TRBD1 identical over 10 bases. Germline CDR1 is MNHNY and CDR2 is SVGAGI (reference sequence). V shed 5 bases, J shed 2 bases, and the junction held 3 bases outside the gene matches. The CDR3 has 15 amino acids. CDR3 sequence (DNA): TGTGCCAGCAGTCAGACAGGGGGCCCCTACAATGAGCAGTTCTTC. This codes for CASSQTGGPYNEQFF.

This clone has only a few counts. At one of its ends the junction is not consistent with the germline gene, which may arise from a read error. This chain links TRBV5-6 with TRBJ1-3, with D unresolved. This CDR3 is built from 14 residues. The germline gives CDR1 SGHDT, CDR2 YYEEEE. CDR3 residues: CASTLTNSGNTIYF. CDR3 coding DNA: TGTGCCAGCACCTTGACGAACTCTGGAAACACCATATATTTT.

This clone was counted a few times. Other nucleotide sequences from this sample produce the same CDR3. The rearrangement uses TRBV7-3 and TRBJ2-1; D possibly corresponds to TRBD2 (5 bases). CDR1 is SGHTA, CDR2 FQGTGA, per germline. The CDR3 is 15 residues long. Trimming removed 2 bases from V and 0 bases from J, with 8 bases in between. The CDR3: CASSLLGSSYNEQFF. For the CDR3, the DNA is TGTGCCAGCAGCTTATTGGGGAGCTCCTACAATGAGCAGTTCTTC. Based on the CDR3 plus reference TRBV7-3 and TRBJ2-1, the full variable domain is GAGVSQTPSNKVTEKGKYVELRCDPISGHTALYWYRQSLGQGPEFLIYFQGTGAADDSGLPNDRFFAVRPEGSVSTLKIQRTERGDSAVYLCASSLLGSSYNEQFFGPGTRLTVL.

This clone was seen only a few times. The rearrangement uses TRBV7-3 and TRBJ2-2; D unresolved. V lost 3 bases to trimming and J lost 6 bases, with 8 bases between them. Germline V lookup: CDR1 SGHTA, CDR2 FQGTGA. The CDR3 is made up of 13 amino acids. This chain's CDR3 is CASSFSRAGELFF. In nucleotides, the CDR3 is TGTGCCAGCAGCTTCTCTAGGGCCGGGGAGCTGTTTTTT.

The sample holds a few counts of this clone. The V and J genes are TRBV19 and TRBJ2-2; D remains ambiguous. Germline loops: CDR1 LNHDA, CDR2 SQIVND (reference sequence). With 3 bases removed from V and 1 base from J, the gap between germline ends came to 6 bases. The CDR3 length is 14 residues. CDR3 region: CASSIYRNTGELFF. CDR3 nucleotide sequence: TGTGCCAGTAGTATCTATAGGAACACCGGGGAGCTGTTTTTT.

This clone was counted between two and nine times. V usage is TRBV5-4 and J usage is TRBJ2-7; no reliable D call. The V and J ends lost 4 bases and 3 bases respectively, with 5 bases between them. Germline V gene lookup returns CDR1 SGHNT and CDR2 YYREEE (reference sequence). The CDR3 has 11 amino acids. The CDR3 DNA reads as TGTGCCAGCAGCCGCGGCTACGAGCAGTACTTC. Residues: CASSRGYEQYF.

The chain's CDR3 is CASSGLWGLAGGETQYF. The CDR3 region has the DNA TGTGCCAGCAGCGGCCTCTGGGGACTAGCGGGCGGAGAGACCCAGTACTTC. This chain connects TRBV7-2 to TRBJ2-5; 12 bases match TRBD2. Germline V gives CDR1 SGHTA, CDR2 FQGNSA. The V segment lost 5 bases and the J segment 4 bases; nucleotides outside the gene matches: 11. CDR3 length equals 17 residues.

J is TRBJ2-2 and V is TRBV9; 14 positions agree with TRBD2. With 0 bases clipped from V and 6 bases from J, the junction kept 10 bases outside the gene matches. Germline CDR1 is SGDLS and CDR2 is YYNGEE. The CDR3 extends over 19 amino acids. The CDR3 here is CASSVATGTSGRPSGELFF. The CDR3 DNA is TGTGCCAGCAGCGTAGCTACCGGGACTAGCGGGAGACCGTCCGGGGAGCTGTTTTTT.

The genes are TRBV7-9 and TRBJ2-5; 12 bases map to TRBD2. There are 18 residues in the CDR3. Trimming removed 1 base from V and 5 bases from J; junction bases left unmatched: 11. The germline gives CDR1 SEHNR, CDR2 FQNEAQ (reference sequence). The CDR3 spells CASSLVASGRAGFETQYF. The CDR3 DNA reads TGTGCCAGCAGCTTAGTAGCTAGCGGGAGGGCCGGTTTTGAGACCCAGTACTTC.

The V call is TRBV7-2, the J call TRBJ2-5, with TRBD2 matching over 15 bases. Germline V gene sequence: CDR1 SGHTA, CDR2 FQGNSA. The trim removed 4 bases at V and 2 bases at J, leaving 2 bases unmatched. The CDR3 has 16 amino acids. CDR3 sequence: CASSWTSGRGQETQYF. The CDR3 nucleotides are TGTGCCAGCAGCTGGACTAGCGGGAGGGGTCAAGAGACCCAGTACTTC.

This chain joins TRBV4-2 and TRBJ2-1; possibly TRBD2 for D (5 bases). CDR1 is LGHNA and CDR2 is YNFKEQ in the germline V gene. V lost 1 base to trimming and J lost 5 bases, with 18 bases between them. The CDR3 has 17 residues. The CDR3 coding sequence is TGTGCCAGCAGCCAAGGGAGGATGAGGGTCACGCACAATGAGCAGTTCTTC. This encodes CASSQGRMRVTHNEQFF.

Many counts were recorded for this clone. The chain joins TRBV28 to TRBJ2-1, with 8 bases aligning to TRBD1. V shed 8 bases and J 6 bases; nucleotides not matched to a gene: 3. The CDR3 loop spans 12 amino acids. Germline CDR1 reads MDHEN; CDR2 reads SYDVKM. In DNA, the CDR3 is TGTGCCAGCGGACAGGGAACCAATGAGCAGTTCTTC. Residues: CASGQGTNEQFF.

The V gene is TRBV30, the J gene TRBJ2-1, with TRBD2 identical over 9 bases. This CDR3 has 10 amino acids. Germline CDR1 reads GTSNPN; CDR2 reads SVGIG (reference sequence). The trim removed 6 bases at V and 13 bases at J, leaving 4 bases unmatched. CDR3 nucleotides: TGTGCCTGCCCCGGGACTAGCCAGTTCTTC. It yields the protein CACPGTSQFF.

The rearrangement links TRBV11-2 to TRBJ2-4; D perhaps matches TRBD1 (5 bases). V shed 5 bases and J shed 1 base, with 18 bases lying between them. There are 17 residues in the CDR3. In germline, CDR1 is SGHAT, CDR2 FQNNGV. The DNA of the CDR3 is TGTGCCAGCAGCCGTCTAGGGGCGGCGGTGGCCAAAAACATTCAGTACTTC. Protein product: CASSRLGAAVAKNIQYF.

The chain uses TRBV7-3 and TRBJ1-5, with 7 bases identical to TRBD1. This CDR3 is 16 amino acids long. Germline V CDR1 and CDR2: SGHTA, FQGTGA. The junction had 11 bases not matched to a gene; V was cut back by 5 bases and J by 4 bases. CDR3 residues: CASSPDGTALNQPQHF. Written as DNA, the CDR3 is TGTGCCAGCAGCCCAGACGGGACAGCTCTAAATCAGCCCCAGCATTTT.

The V call is TRBV7-2, the J call TRBJ1-2, with 8 bases matching TRBD1. The CDR3 length is 16 residues. Germline assignment: CDR1 SGHTA and CDR2 FQGNSA. V was pared by 4 bases and J by 1 base, with 8 bases of the junction left unmatched. CDR3 bases: TGTGCCAGCAGCTCCCCGCCGACAGGGGTTAACTATGGCTACACCTTC. This translates into CASSSPPTGVNYGYTF.

The V call is TRBV15, the J call TRBJ2-1, with D perhaps matching TRBD1 or TRBD2 (5 bases each). The CDR3 has 14 amino acids. Germline V gene data show CDR1 as LNHNV and CDR2 as YYDKDF (reference sequence). V lost 0 bases and J 5 bases, leaving 8 bases between the germline ends. The CDR3 DNA follows: TGTGCCACCAGCAGAGACGGGACGAACAATGAGCAGTTCTTC. Translated, it gives CATSRDGTNNEQFF.

The chain employs TRBV15 and TRBJ1-6, with D possibly TRBD1 on 5 matching bases. Between the trimmed V and J ends, which lost 1 base and 7 bases, there was a span of 14 bases. The CDR3 sequence is 16 residues long. Germline V gene lookup returns CDR1 LNHNV and CDR2 YYDKDF (reference sequence). In DNA form, the CDR3 reads TGTGCCACCAGCAGAGGCGTAGGGGAACCCAATTCACCCCTCCACTTT. As protein: CATSRGVGEPNSPLHF.

This clone has only a few counts. The chain joins TRBV4-3 to TRBJ2-3, with TRBD2 matching 14 bases. Germline V CDR1 and CDR2: LGHNA, YSLEER. Germline trimming cut 3 bases from V and 6 bases from J; bases unmatched to any gene: 8. The length of the CDR3 is 17 residues. CDR3 residues: CASSHRLAGGPRDTQYF. The CDR3 bases are TGCGCCAGCAGCCACCGACTAGCGGGAGGGCCTCGGGATACGCAGTATTTT.

This clone was counted between two and nine times. This chain links TRBV28 with TRBJ1-1; D may be TRBD1 (6 bases). Trimming left V 5 bases short and J 8 bases short, with 21 bases between. This CDR3 contains 15 residues. Looked up from germline, CDR1 is MDHEN and CDR2 is SYDVKM. The CDR3 coding sequence is TGTGCCAGCAGTCAACCGACAGGCAAGTATTCGGAAGCTTTCTTT. Its protein product is CASSQPTGKYSEAFF.

V is TRBV29-1 and J is TRBJ1-2; D remains ambiguous. Deletions cut 4 bases from V and 8 bases from J, with 17 bases between. This CDR3 contains 13 residues. CDR1 SQVTM and CDR2 ANQGSEA come from the germline V gene. The CDR3 is CSVGQERQYGYTF. The CDR3 DNA follows: TGCAGCGTTGGGCAGGAACGGCAATACGGCTACACCTTC.

This chain uses TRBV5-4 with TRBJ2-1; D perhaps matches TRBD2 (5 bases). Trimming took off 3 bases at V and 5 bases at J, with 12 bases between the two ends. CDR1 is SGHNT, CDR2 YYREEE, per germline (reference sequence). The CDR3 is made up of 14 amino acids. The CDR3 spells CASSYNRGNNEQFF. Written as DNA, the CDR3 is TGTGCCAGCAGCTACAATCGGGGAAACAATGAGCAGTTCTTC.

The chain recombines TRBV14 with TRBJ1-4, with D perhaps matching TRBD1 (5 bases). The germline CDR1 and CDR2 sequences are SGHDN and FVKESK. The CDR3 consists of 14 residues. The V gene lost 1 base and the J gene lost 8 bases, with 11 bases spanning the gap. The CDR3 DNA reads TGTGCCAGCAGCCAAGGGGGGTTGAGGGAAAAACTGTTTTTT. Translating it yields CASSQGGLREKLFF.

The chain uses TRBV18 and TRBJ2-3, with D possibly being TRBD1 (5 bases). Deletions cut 0 bases from V and 5 bases from J, with 15 bases between. The CDR3 spans 16 residues. Germline V CDR1 and CDR2: KGHSH, LQKENI. CDR3 bases: TGTGCCAGCTCACCACCAGGGGTTTATACTGGAGATACGCAGTATTTT. Residues: CASSPPGVYTGDTQYF.

V usage is TRBV19 and J usage is TRBJ2-1, with D perhaps TRBD2 (6 bases). The CDR3 is 14 residues long. Germline V gene sequence: CDR1 LNHDA, CDR2 SQIVND (reference sequence). V was shortened by 4 bases and J by 9 bases, with 16 bases between the two germline ends. The CDR3 is CASSKGRRDFEQFF. The CDR3 DNA reads as TGTGCCAGTAGTAAAGGACGGCGGGATTTTGAGCAGTTCTTC. Using reference TRBV19 and TRBJ2-1 for the parts outside the CDR3, the full variable domain is DGGITQSPKYLFRKEGQNVTLSCEQNLNHDAMYWYRQDPGQGLRLIYYSQIVNDFQKGDIAEGYSVSREKKESFPLTVTSAQKNPTAFYLCASSKGRRDFEQFFGPGTRLTVL.

This clone has a handful of counts. This sequence joins TRBV15 and TRBJ2-1, with D possibly called TRBD1 or TRBD2 (5 bases each). Trimming took off 5 bases at V and 8 bases at J, with 16 bases between the two ends. The CDR3 has 14 residues. Germline lookup yields CDR1 LNHNV and CDR2 YYDKDF (reference sequence). CDR3 sequence reads: CATSGGRTSDEQFF. The CDR3 bases are TGTGCCACCAGCGGGGGAAGGACATCCGATGAGCAGTTCTTC.